This section outlines one T cell receptor (beta chain) sequence together with its context. The data belong to a study of memory CD4+ T cells and cytomegalovirus serostatus. Study information: Of the healthy Belgian adults, 9 were CMV seropositive and about 24 seronegative.

TCRdb's copy holds only in-frame clones and misses some; the assay was immunoSEQ multiplex PCR. The sample holds under 55,000 clones, over 70% seen once. The sort gate was single viable CD3+CD4+CD8-CD45RO+ cells for memory CD4+ T cells. The CDR3 spans 13 residues. Trimming pared 7 bases from V and 0 bases from J, leaving 9 bases between. Germline lookup yields CDR1 MNHEY and CDR2 SVGAGI. The sequence came from an adult in good health and CMV-seropositive. V is TRBV6-5 and J is TRBJ1-1; D ambiguous. The sequenced sample consisted of memory CD4+ T cells from blood. The CDR3 nucleotides read TGTGCCAGCAAGTCGAATATGAACACTGAAGCTTTCTTT. Translation: CASKSNMNTEAFF.